This T cell receptor (beta chain) was captured in a study of blood T cell repertoires in COVID-19. Repertoires were generated with immunoSEQ multiplex PCR, while TCRdb's copy carries only in-frame clones and drops some. The data hold tens of thousands of clones, with over 75% observed a single time. This clone was seen a handful of times. The CDR3 runs to 16 residues. CDR1 is MNHNS, CDR2 SASEGT, per germline. Losses at the gene ends were 2 bases for V and 4 bases for J; bases not matched to a gene: 5. The receptor was derived from a human donor in a cohort sampled during active COVID-19. The donor label of this sample is uncertain. The genes are TRBV6-1 and TRBJ2-2; 9 positions match TRBD2. Source material: peripheral blood. CDR3 sequence (DNA): TGTGCCAGCAGTGAAATCGCGGGGGGGCCCACCGGGGAGCTGTTTTTT. Its protein is CASSEIAGGPTGELFF.